This record looks at one TCR beta chain sequence and its context. It lacks a known antigen. Base qualities are missing; no much larger clone stands one base away. Sorted T cell subsets were CFSE-labeled and co-cultured for roughly 5 days with allogeneic regulatory or mature dendritic cells at a 1:10 DC:T ratio. FACS was used to sort CD4+ or CD8+ cells into naive T cells (CD45RA+) and memory T cells (CD45RO+). Two healthy control subjects provided the T cells used for TCR sequencing. The Qiagen DNeasy Blood & Tissue Kit was used to extract genomic DNA. The data are from a study of regulatory dendritic cells for organ transplantation (dated by TCRdb to the late 2010s). Regarding the complete study: To make regulatory dendritic cells, monocytes were cultured with vitamin D3 on days 0 and 4 and with IL-10 on day 4. To evaluate the response of the DCs to a potent maturation-inducing agent, LPS was added to DC cultures on day 6. TCRbeta repertoires were sequenced from sorted naive and memory CD4+ and CD8+ T cells before and after allostimulation with regulatory or mature dendritic cells. The paper's findings and limits, for the study overall: Only two subjects were sequenced, and considerable between-individual heterogeneity in the alloreactive memory CD8+ T cell pool was noted by the authors. Allostimulation expanded memory CD8+ clones in both subjects, but regulatory dendritic cells appeared to induce more limited expansion than mature dendritic cells. Naive CD4+ and CD8+ T cells showed highly diverse repertoires, whereas memory cells were less diverse and memory CD8+ cells were the most oligoclonal. Among the resting subsets, the most alloreactive TCR clonotypes were found in memory CD8+ T cells.

A multiplexed two-step PCR with Vbeta-specific forward primers and Jbeta-specific reverse primers was used to amplify the TCRbeta CDR3 regions. The TCRbeta libraries were sequenced on an Illumina instrument via the immunoSEQ service. On the authors' methods: V, D and J genes were assigned using IMGT annotation, and counts were corrected for multiplex PCR bias using synthetic CDR3 analogues. The immunoSEQ Analyzer calculated repertoire clonality as one minus the normalized Shannon entropy. Whether a clone counted as expanded was decided by Fisher's exact test with Benjamini-Hochberg false discovery rate control and a two-tailed cutoff of P<0.01. TCRdb limited this immuneACCESS table to in-frame rearrangements with V and J called. A share of clones is missing; checked studies link under half to unresolved V genes, and the rest is unexplained. V and J calls and clone size are as listed in that table; D and trimming were resolved from the DNA. Across this sample there are about 7,100 clones, with over 60% seen only once. The leading ten clones occupy 3.7% of the sample.

Sequencing input: memory CD4+ T cells from blood cultured with dendritic cells. This sample's cell subset or site label indicates: CD45RO+ memory T cells. This TCR was recovered from a human donor in good health.

In nucleotide form, the sequence is TGTGCCAGCAGCGCCCTAGCCCGCTCCTACAATGAGCAGTTCTTC. This sequence encodes CASSALARSYNEQFF. The V gene is TRBV9 and the J gene is TRBJ2-1; TRBD2 is a weak D gene call, 5 bases matching. The CDR1 and CDR2 encoded by the germline V gene are SGDLS and YYNGEE. V is clipped by 3 bases and J by 0 bases, and the sequence between their germline boundaries is 10 bases long. Reading from cysteine to phenylalanine, the CDR3 counts 15 amino acids. Only the CDR3 part of the read is kept: 45 bases, read in frame from the first base.